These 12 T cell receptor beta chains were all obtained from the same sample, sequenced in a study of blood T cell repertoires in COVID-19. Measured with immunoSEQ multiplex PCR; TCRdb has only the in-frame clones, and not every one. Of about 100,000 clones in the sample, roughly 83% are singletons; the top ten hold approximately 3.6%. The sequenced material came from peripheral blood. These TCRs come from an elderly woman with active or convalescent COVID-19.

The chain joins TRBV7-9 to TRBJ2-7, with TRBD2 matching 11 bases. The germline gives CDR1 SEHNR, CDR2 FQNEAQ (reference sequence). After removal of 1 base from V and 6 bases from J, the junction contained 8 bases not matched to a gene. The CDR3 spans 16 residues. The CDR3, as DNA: TGTGCCAGCAGCTTAGTAGCGGGGGGGAATCGTTTCGAGCAGTACTTC. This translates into CASSLVAGGNRFEQYF.

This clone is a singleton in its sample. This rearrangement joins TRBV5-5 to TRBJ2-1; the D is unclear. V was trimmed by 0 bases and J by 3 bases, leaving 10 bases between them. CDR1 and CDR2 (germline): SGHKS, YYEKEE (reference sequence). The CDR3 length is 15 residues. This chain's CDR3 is CASSLDGHDYNEQFF. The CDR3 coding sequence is TGTGCCAGCAGCTTGGATGGGCACGACTACAATGAGCAGTTCTTC. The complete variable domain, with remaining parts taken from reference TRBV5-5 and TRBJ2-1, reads DAGVTQSPTHLIKTRGQQVTLRCSPISGHKSVSWYQQVLGQGPQFIFQYYEKEERGRGNFPDRFSARQFPNYSSELNVNALLLGDSALYLCASSLDGHDYNEQFFGPGTRLTVL.

In DNA, the CDR3 is TGTGCCAGCAGTGGACAGGCGACCGGGGAGCTGTTTTTT. It encodes CASSGQATGELFF. The chain employs TRBV2 and TRBJ2-2; a weak D match, TRBD1 (6 bases). The CDR3 loop spans 13 amino acids. Germline V gives CDR1 SNHLY, CDR2 FYNNEI. V was pared by 4 bases and J by 5 bases, with 8 bases between. Looking up the rest from reference TRBV2 and TRBJ2-2 gives the full variable domain: EPEVTQTPSHQVTQMGQEVILRCVPISNHLYFYWYRQILGQKVEFLVSFYNNEISEKSEIFDDQFSVERPDGSNFTLKIRSTKLEDSAMYFCASSGQATGELFFGEGSRLTVL.

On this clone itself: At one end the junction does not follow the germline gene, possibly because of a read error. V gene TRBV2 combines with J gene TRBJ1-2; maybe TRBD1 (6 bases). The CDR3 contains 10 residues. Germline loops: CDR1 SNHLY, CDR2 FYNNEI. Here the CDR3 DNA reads TGTGCCAGCAAAACAGGGAGTTGGGCCTTC. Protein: CASKTGSWAF.

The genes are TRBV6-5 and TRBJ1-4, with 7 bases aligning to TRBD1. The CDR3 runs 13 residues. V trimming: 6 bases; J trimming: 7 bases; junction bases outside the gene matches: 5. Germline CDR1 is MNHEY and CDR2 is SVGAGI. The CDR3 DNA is TGTGCCAGCAGGTCAGGGGGGCGTGAAAAACTGTTTTTT. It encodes CASRSGGREKLFF.

CDR3 sequence: CASSLGRDPGNTIYF. The DNA of the CDR3 is TGTGCCAGCAGCTTAGGGCGGGACCCCGGTAACACCATATATTTT. The V call is TRBV7-9, the J call TRBJ1-3, with D maybe TRBD1 (5 bases). This CDR3 has 15 residues. The germline V gene has CDR1 SEHNR and CDR2 FQNEAQ (reference sequence). V lost 1 base and J lost 7, with 14 bases in between.

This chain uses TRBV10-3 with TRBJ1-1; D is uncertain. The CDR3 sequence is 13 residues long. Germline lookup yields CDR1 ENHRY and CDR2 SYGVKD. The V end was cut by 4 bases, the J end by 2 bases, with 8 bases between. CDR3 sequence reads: CAISAMANTEAFF. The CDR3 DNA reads TGTGCCATCAGTGCCATGGCTAACACTGAAGCTTTCTTT.

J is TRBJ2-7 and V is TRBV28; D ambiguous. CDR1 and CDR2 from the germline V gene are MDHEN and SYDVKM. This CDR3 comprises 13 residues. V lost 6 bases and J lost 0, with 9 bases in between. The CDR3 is CASSRRVSYEQYF. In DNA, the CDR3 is TGTGCCAGCAGCCGGAGAGTCTCCTACGAGCAGTACTTC.

CDR3 in DNA: TGTGCCAGCAGCCTACGACAGGGGTATAATTCACCCCTCCACTTT. Protein sequence: CASSLRQGYNSPLHF. The rearrangement links TRBV7-3 to TRBJ1-6, with TRBD1 matching over 8 bases. The CDR3 is 15 amino acids. The V segment lost 5 bases and the J segment 4 bases; nucleotides outside the gene matches: 4. CDR1 SGHTA and CDR2 FQGTGA come from the germline V gene.

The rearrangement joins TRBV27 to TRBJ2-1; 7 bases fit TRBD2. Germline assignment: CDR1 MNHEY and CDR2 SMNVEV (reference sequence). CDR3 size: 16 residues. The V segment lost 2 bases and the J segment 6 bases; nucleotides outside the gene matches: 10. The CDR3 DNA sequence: TGTGCCAGCAGTTTAATTGCGGAGCGGGACTCCAATGAGCAGTTCTTC. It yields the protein CASSLIAERDSNEQFF.

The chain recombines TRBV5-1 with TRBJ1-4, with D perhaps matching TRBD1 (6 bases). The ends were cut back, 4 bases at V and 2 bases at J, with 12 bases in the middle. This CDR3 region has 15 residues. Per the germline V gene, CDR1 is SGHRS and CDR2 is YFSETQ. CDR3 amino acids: CASSGGQSTNEKLFF. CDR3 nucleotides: TGCGCCAGCAGCGGCGGACAGTCGACTAATGAAAAACTGTTTTTT.

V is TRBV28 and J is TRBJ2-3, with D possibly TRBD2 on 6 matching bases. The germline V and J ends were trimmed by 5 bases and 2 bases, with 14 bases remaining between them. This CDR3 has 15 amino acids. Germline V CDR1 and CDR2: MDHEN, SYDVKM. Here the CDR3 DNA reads TGTGCCAGCAGTACGACCGGACTAATCACAGATACGCAGTATTTT. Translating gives CASSTTGLITDTQYF.